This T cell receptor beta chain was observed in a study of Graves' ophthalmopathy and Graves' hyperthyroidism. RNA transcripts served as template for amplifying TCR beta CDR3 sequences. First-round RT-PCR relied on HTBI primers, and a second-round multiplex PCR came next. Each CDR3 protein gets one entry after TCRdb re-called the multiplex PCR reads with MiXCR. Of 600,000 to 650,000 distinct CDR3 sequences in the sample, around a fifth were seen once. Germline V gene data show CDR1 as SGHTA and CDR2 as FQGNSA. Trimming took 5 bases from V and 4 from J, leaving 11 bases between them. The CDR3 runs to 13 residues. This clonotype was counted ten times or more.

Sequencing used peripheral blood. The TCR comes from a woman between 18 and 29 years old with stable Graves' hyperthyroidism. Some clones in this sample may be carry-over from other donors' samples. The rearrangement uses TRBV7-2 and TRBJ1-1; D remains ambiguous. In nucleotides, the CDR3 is TGTGCCAGCAGCACCGTCGCGGGCACTGAAGCTTTCTTT. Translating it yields CASSTVAGTEAFF.